The rows below give T cell receptor beta chains drawn from one sample of a study of T cell responses to AZD1222 COVID-19 vaccine. Clones were read by immunoSEQ multiplex PCR, and TCRdb kept only the in-frame ones, dropping some. There are about 180,000 clones in the sample; around 90% occur only once, and more than 0.4% lies in the top ten. The sample consisted of peripheral blood, taken on day 0 of AZD1222 vaccination. Receptors originate from an adult in good health. The CDR3 runs from the conserved cysteine through the conserved F or W. Each record gives: V gene, CDR3 length, J gene, D gene, clone size, CDR3 DNA, CDR3 protein. The D gene is left open where the match is weak. Rows give clone size only sometimes, using once, few, many, or a class for an expanded clone.

TRBV27	14	TRBJ2-7	-	-	TGTGCCAGCAGTTTACTCGAGAGCTCCTACGAGCAGTACTTC	CASSLLESSYEQYF
TRBV5-1	13	TRBJ1-1	-	-	TGCGCCAGCAGGGACAGATTGAACACTGAAGCTTTCTTT	CASRDRLNTEAFF
TRBV23-1	15	TRBJ1-2	-	-	TGCGCCAGCAGACAATCCCCTGGACTGATCTATGGCTACACCTTC	CASRQSPGLIYGYTF
TRBV7-9	17	TRBJ2-2	TRBD1	-	TGTGCCAGCAGCACCCCGCCGGGACAGGGGGCTTCCGGGGAGCTGTTTTTT	CASSTPPGQGASGELFF
TRBV25-1	18	TRBJ2-5	TRBD1	-	TGTGCCAGCAGTTCTACTAGGGGGACAGCCTCGTACCAAGAGACCCAGTACTTC	CASSSTRGTASYQETQYF
TRBV4-1	15	TRBJ1-1	-	-	TGCGCCAGCAGCCCATCCGAAGGCGTGAACACTGAAGCTTTCTTT	CASSPSEGVNTEAFF
TRBV28	14	TRBJ1-2	-	-	TGTGCCAGCAGTTCTCGGGACAAGGTATATGGCTACACCTTC	CASSSRDKVYGYTF
TRBV5-6	14	TRBJ1-2	-	-	TGTGCCAGCAGCTTGGACAGTAACGTCTATGGCTACACCTTC	CASSLDSNVYGYTF
TRBV19	15	TRBJ1-2	-	-	TGTGCCAGTAGTATACCCGGGGGCTTAGGCTATGGCTACACCTTC	CASSIPGGLGYGYTF
TRBV19	16	TRBJ2-3	-	-	TGTGCCAGTAGTATAGCATGGGACCTGTACACAGATACGCAGTATTTT	CASSIAWDLYTDTQYF
TRBV7-3	13	TRBJ1-1	TRBD1	-	TGTGCCAGCAGCTTAACCGGGGACAGTGAAGCTTTCTTT	CASSLTGDSEAFF
TRBV7-8	15	TRBJ1-2	-	-	TGTGCCAGCAGCTTAAGGGTTGGGGGGATCTATGGCTACACCTTC	CASSLRVGGIYGYTF
TRBV6-5	16	TRBJ2-5	-	-	TGTGCCAGCAGTTACTTACGGCGGGGTTTGCAAGAGACCCAGTACTTC	CASSYLRRGLQETQYF
TRBV18	16	TRBJ1-1	-	-	TGTGCCAGCTCACCAGGTAGTGATAGATTGAACACTGAAGCTTTCTTT	CASSPGSDRLNTEAFF
TRBV2	15	TRBJ2-4	-	once	TGTGCCAGCATGGGAAGAATCGGGGCCAAAAACATTCAGTACTTC	CASMGRIGAKNIQYF
TRBV6-6	14	TRBJ1-5	-	-	TGTGCCAGTGCCGGGACCGCCGGGGGAAAGCCCCAGCATTTT	CASAGTAGGKPQHF
TRBV9	14	TRBJ2-5	TRBD1	-	TGTGCCAGCAGCGACCGGGACAGACAAGAGACCCAGTACTTC	CASSDRDRQETQYF
TRBV6-5	14	TRBJ2-2	-	-	TGTGCCAGCAGTCCAGGGGAGTATTCCGGGGAGCTGTTTTTT	CASSPGEYSGELFF
TRBV3-1/TRBV3-2	19	TRBJ2-3	TRBD2	-	TGTGCCAGCAGCCAAGTGAATACCGGGACTAGCGGGAGTAGGGATACGCAGTATTTT	CASSQVNTGTSGSRDTQYF
TRBV28	15	TRBJ2-7	TRBD2	-	TGTGCCAGCAGTGCGACTAGCGGGAACTCCTACGAGCAGTACTTC	CASSATSGNSYEQYF
TRBV6-5	13	TRBJ2-3	-	-	TGTGCCAGCAGTTATAAGGCAACAGATACGCAGTATTTT	CASSYKATDTQYF
TRBV11-2	13	TRBJ2-5	-	-	TGTGCCAGCAGGAGCATATCCCGGGAGACCCAGTACTTC	CASRSISRETQYF
TRBV6-5	14	TRBJ1-5	-	-	TGTGCCAGCAGTCCTTCCTGGAGGGATCAGCCCCAGCATTTT	CASSPSWRDQPQHF
TRBV10-3	14	TRBJ1-1	TRBD1	-	TGTGCCATCACCTCGGACAGGGGGCGAACTGAAGCTTTCTTT	CAITSDRGRTEAFF
TRBV2	14	TRBJ1-5	TRBD1	once	TGTGCCAGCAGTCCAGGGGGTAGAAATCAGCCCCAGCATTTT	CASSPGGRNQPQHF
TRBV9	17	TRBJ2-1	TRBD2	-	TGTGCCAGCAGCACCCTAAGCGGGGGGGCCCTTTACAATGAGCAGTTCTTC	CASSTLSGGALYNEQFF
TRBV6-5	12	TRBJ2-3	TRBD2	-	TGTGCCAGCAGCTGGGGGGGAGATACGCAGTATTTT	CASSWGGDTQYF
TRBV5-1	13	TRBJ2-3	-	once	TGCGCCAGTAACCTCCCGGGGGAAGATACGCAGTATTTT	CASNLPGEDTQYF
TRBV6-5	12	TRBJ1-1	-	-	TGTGCCAGCAGTTACGTCGGCACTGAAGCTTTCTTT	CASSYVGTEAFF
TRBV19	14	TRBJ2-5	-	-	TGTGCCAGTAGTAACGACAGGTGGGGGGAGACCCAGTACTTC	CASSNDRWGETQYF
TRBV4-2	15	TRBJ2-3	-	-	TGTGCCAGCAGCCAAGGAATGACTAGCACAGATACGCAGTATTTT	CASSQGMTSTDTQYF
TRBV28	13	TRBJ1-1	-	-	TGTGCCAGCAGACTTGATTTTATTACTGAAGCTTTCTTT	CASRLDFITEAFF
TRBV29-1	12	TRBJ1-1	-	-	TGCAGCGTTGGGATCCTGAACACTGAAGCTTTCTTT	CSVGILNTEAFF
TRBV28	15	TRBJ1-2	TRBD1	-	TGTGCCAGCAGTCTCCCTGGAACAGGGGGGGGTGGCTACACCTTC	CASSLPGTGGGGYTF
TRBV5-5	13	TRBJ2-3	-	-	TGTGCCAGCAGCTGGTCTCGCACAGATACGCAGTATTTT	CASSWSRTDTQYF
TRBV4-3	14	TRBJ1-6	-	few	TGCGCCAGCAGCCAAGTACGGGCGCAATCACCCCTCCACTTT	CASSQVRAQSPLHF
TRBV28	15	TRBJ1-4	TRBD1	-	TGTGCCAGCAGTGCCGGACAGGGGGGTTTAGAAAAACTGTTTTTT	CASSAGQGGLEKLFF
TRBV19	14	TRBJ2-1	-	once	TGTGCCAGTAGTACCCGGGCTATCCTCGATGAGCAGTTCTTC	CASSTRAILDEQFF